The 16 T cell receptor beta chains presented below share a single source sample, sequenced in a study of metastatic and nonmetastatic thyroid tumors. TCRdb reprocessed the PCR reads via MiXCR. Seen here are tens of thousands of clones, more than 20% observed once, and the top ten hold 3.5% to 4.5%. Treatment of any kind had been given to no patient before thyroid surgery. The source material was blood. These receptors came from a female donor with papillary thyroid cancer or a benign thyroid nodule (not recorded which). Some clones in this sample may be carry-over from other donors' samples.

This clone was seen ten or more times. The chain is built from TRBV19 and TRBJ1-4; weak D call: TRBD1 (6 bases). Trimming took 8 bases from V and 2 from J, leaving 21 bases between them. The CDR3 spans 17 residues. Looked up from germline, CDR1 is LNHDA and CDR2 is SQIVND (reference sequence). The CDR3 loop reads CASSGFGGLETNEKLFF. In DNA form, the CDR3 reads TGTGCCAGTTCCGGATTCGGGGGGCTGGAGACTAATGAAAAACTGTTTTTT.

This clone occurred many times. This chain uses TRBV7-3 with TRBJ2-1; D gene unclear. CDR1 and CDR2 from the germline V gene are SGHTA and FQGTGA. The CDR3 length is 18 residues. V lost 2 bases to trimming and J lost 0 bases, with 17 bases between them. CDR3 protein: CASSLSFGAQSSYNEQFF. CDR3 in DNA: TGTGCCAGCAGCTTATCATTTGGAGCCCAGAGCTCCTACAATGAGCAGTTCTTC.

This clone was seen ten or more times. V gene TRBV3-1 combines with J gene TRBJ2-7; D gene ambiguous. There are 14 residues in the CDR3. Trimming pared 1 base from V and 7 bases from J, leaving 14 bases between. Germline loops: CDR1 LGHDT, CDR2 YNNKEL (reference sequence). The CDR3 protein is CASSQGAGLREQYF. In DNA, the CDR3 is TGTGCCAGCAGCCAAGGGGCAGGTCTGAGGGAGCAGTACTTC.

Concerning this clone itself: The same CDR3 also results from other DNA sequences found in this sample. The V and J genes are TRBV10-2 and TRBJ2-1, with D possibly matching TRBD2 (5 bases). Germline values: CDR1 WSHSY, CDR2 SAAADI. V lost 8 bases and J 0 bases, leaving 8 bases between the germline ends. This CDR3 has 13 residues. The CDR3 spells CASSTSSYNEQFF. The CDR3 DNA reads as TGCGCCAGCTCCACTAGCTCCTACAATGAGCAGTTCTTC.

This clone was picked up a small number of times. At one of its ends the junction is not consistent with the germline gene, which may arise from a read error. CDR3 nucleotide sequence: TGTGCCATCAGTGAGTTGGAGGGTAAGGGGCGGACTGAAGCTTTATTT. This translates into CAISELEGKGRTEALF. V usage is TRBV10-3 and J usage is TRBJ1-1, with D possibly being TRBD1 (5 bases). Germline-derived CDR1 and CDR2 are ENHRY and SYGVKD. The CDR3 has 16 residues.

The chain uses TRBV11-2 and TRBJ2-1; weak D call: TRBD1 (5 bases). Trimming took 0 bases from V and 4 from J, leaving 13 bases between them. CDR3 length: 16 residues. Per germline, CDR1 SGHAT and CDR2 FQNNGV. CDR3 in amino acids: CASSLDSGQLYNEQFF. CDR3 DNA: TGTGCCAGCAGCTTAGATTCTGGACAACTTTACAATGAGCAGTTCTTC.

This clone was counted at least ten times. The chain recombines TRBV20-1 with TRBJ2-7, with 11 nucleotides matching TRBD1. The junction had 16 bases not matched to a gene; V was cut back by 6 bases and J by 6 bases. This CDR3 has 16 residues. The germline V gene encodes CDR1 DFQATT and CDR2 SNEGSKA (reference sequence). In DNA form, the CDR3 reads TGCAGTGCCCAGGGAGGGACCGGGACAGGGGGTTTCGAGCAGTACTTC. Its protein product is CSAQGGTGTGGFEQYF.

This clone was detected ten times or more. V and J are TRBV14 and TRBJ1-5, with D tentatively TRBD1 (5 bases). This CDR3 is built from 19 residues. The V gene lost 4 bases and the J gene lost 0 bases, with 22 bases spanning the gap. In germline, CDR1 is SGHDN, CDR2 FVKESK. The CDR3 loop reads CASSPRTWWGLNSNQPQHF. DNA of the CDR3: TGTGCCAGCAGCCCTAGAACATGGTGGGGACTAAATAGCAATCAGCCCCAGCATTTT.

The chain joins TRBV24-1 to TRBJ2-1, with D tentatively TRBD1 or TRBD2 (5 bases each). Germline loops: CDR1 KGHDR, CDR2 SFDVKD. V lost 2 bases to trimming and J lost 9 bases, with 22 bases between them. This CDR3 comprises 17 residues. This CDR3 is CATSDSRKTGFRGEQFF. The CDR3 DNA sequence: TGTGCCACCAGTGATTCTAGAAAGACGGGATTTAGGGGTGAGCAGTTCTTC.

Remarks on this clone: This could be a read error, since a much larger clone is one nucleotide away. The identical CDR3 is also encoded by other nucleotide sequences in the sample. CDR3 bases: TGTGCCACCTCTCGACTAGAAGACACCGGGGAGCTGTTTTTC. It encodes CATSRLEDTGELFF. This sequence joins TRBV24-1 and TRBJ2-2; D is perhaps TRBD2 (6 bases). Per the germline V gene, CDR1 is KGHDR and CDR2 is SFDVKD. The length of the CDR3 is 14 residues.

This clone has a handful of counts. The J gene is TRBJ1-2, the V gene TRBV28; D is uncertain. Germline loops: CDR1 MDHEN, CDR2 SYDVKM. This CDR3 contains 13 residues. Deletions cut 5 bases from V and 4 bases from J, with 11 bases between. This CDR3 reads CASSAPQPYGYTF. The DNA for the CDR3 is TGTGCCAGCAGTGCCCCTCAGCCCTATGGCTACACCTTC.

The chain carries TRBV5-1 and TRBJ2-7; D is ambiguous. This CDR3 has 12 residues. In germline, CDR1 is SGHRS, CDR2 YFSETQ. Deletions cut 8 bases from V and 0 bases from J, with 9 bases between. The CDR3 loop is CASGSLSYEQYF. The CDR3, as DNA: TGCGCCAGTGGAAGTCTCTCCTACGAGCAGTACTTC.

The sample holds many counts of this clone. This chain connects TRBV15 to TRBJ2-7, with D maybe TRBD1 (6 bases). Germline V lookup: CDR1 LNHNV, CDR2 YYDKDF (reference sequence). V gave up 5 bases and J gave up 12 bases, with 23 bases separating them. There are 14 residues in the CDR3. CDR3 DNA sequence: TGTGCCACCAGCCATTATGACAGGTACTCCCTCCTGTACTTC. Its protein is CATSHYDRYSLLYF. The full variable domain, rest sourced from reference TRBV15 and TRBJ2-7, is DAMVIQNPRYQVTQFGKPVTLSCSQTLNHNVMYWYQQKSSQAPKLLFHYYDKDFNNEADTPDNFQSRRPNTSFCFLDIRSPGLGDTAMYLCATSHYDRYSLLYFGPGTRLTVT.

This clone was seen a handful of times. A read error may explain this, as a much larger clone is one base away. Other DNA sequences in the sample encode the same CDR3. This rearrangement joins TRBV29-1 to TRBJ2-1; maybe TRBD2 (5 bases). This CDR3 region has 12 residues. Germline lookup yields CDR1 SQVTM and CDR2 ANQGSEA. The DNA of the CDR3 is TGTAGCGTCCCCACCCGGACTAATGAGCAGTTCTTC. Translated: CSVPTRTNEQFF.

This clone has a count of ten or more. The rearrangement links TRBV27 to TRBJ1-1; perhaps TRBD1 as D (6 bases). This CDR3 contains 12 residues. CDR1 is MNHEY and CDR2 is SMNVEV in the germline V gene (reference sequence). V was clipped by 2 bases and J by 10 bases, with 11 bases between them. CDR3 nucleotides: TGTGCCAGCAGTTTAACTAGGGGGGTAGCTTTCTTT. This gives the protein CASSLTRGVAFF.

This clone showed up many times. The V call is TRBV6-1, the J call TRBJ2-7; maybe TRBD1 (6 bases). The V gene lost 5 bases and the J gene lost 6 bases, with 8 bases spanning the gap. There are 11 residues in the CDR3. Per the germline V gene, CDR1 is MNHNS and CDR2 is SASEGT. CDR3 sequence: CASSQQGEQYF. Written as DNA, the CDR3 is TGTGCCAGCAGTCAACAGGGCGAGCAGTACTTC.